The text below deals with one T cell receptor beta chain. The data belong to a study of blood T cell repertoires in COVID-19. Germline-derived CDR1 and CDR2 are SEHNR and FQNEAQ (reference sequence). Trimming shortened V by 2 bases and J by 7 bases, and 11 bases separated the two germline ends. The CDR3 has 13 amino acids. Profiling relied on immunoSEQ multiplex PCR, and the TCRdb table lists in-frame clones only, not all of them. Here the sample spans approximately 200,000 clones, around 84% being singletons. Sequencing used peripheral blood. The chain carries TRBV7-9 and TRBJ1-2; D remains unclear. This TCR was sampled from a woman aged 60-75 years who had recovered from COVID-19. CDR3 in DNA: TGTGCCAGCAGCTTAACGGCGGAGGGTGGCTACACCTTC. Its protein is CASSLTAEGGYTF.